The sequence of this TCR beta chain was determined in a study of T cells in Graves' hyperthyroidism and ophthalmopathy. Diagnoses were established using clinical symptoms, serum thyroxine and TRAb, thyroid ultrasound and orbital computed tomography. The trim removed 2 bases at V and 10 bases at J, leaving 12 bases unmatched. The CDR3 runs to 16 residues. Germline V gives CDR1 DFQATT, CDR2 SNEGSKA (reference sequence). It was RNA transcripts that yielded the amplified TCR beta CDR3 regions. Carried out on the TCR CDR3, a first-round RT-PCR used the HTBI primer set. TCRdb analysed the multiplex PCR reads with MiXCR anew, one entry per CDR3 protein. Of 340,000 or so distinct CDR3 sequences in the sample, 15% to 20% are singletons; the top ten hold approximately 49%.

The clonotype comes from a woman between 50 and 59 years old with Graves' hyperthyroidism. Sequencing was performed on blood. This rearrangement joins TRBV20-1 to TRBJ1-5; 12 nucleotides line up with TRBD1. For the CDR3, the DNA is TGCAGTGCTAGACGGGGGTCGGGACAGGGGGCTCAACCCCAGCATTTT. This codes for CSARRGSGQGAQPQHF.